This note documents a single TCR beta chain sequence. Per the germline V gene, CDR1 is SGHNT and CDR2 is YYREEE (reference sequence). V trimming: 0 bases; J trimming: 6 bases; junction bases outside the gene matches: 4. The CDR3 totals 14 residues. TCR beta chains were sequenced at survey level with immunoSEQ. The data were produced by immunoSEQ multiplex PCR, yet TCRdb's version contains in-frame clones alone and is incomplete. In the table there are about 68,000 clones, 90% to 95% of which are singletons. This sequence originates from a man in his forties or fifties with rheumatoid arthritis. The chain employs TRBV5-4 and TRBJ2-7; 9 bases line up with TRBD2. The sequencing sample was made of PBMCs. CDR3 sequence reads: CASSLEVSGSEQYF. The CDR3 nucleotides are TGTGCCAGCAGCTTGGAAGTTAGCGGGAGCGAGCAGTACTTC.